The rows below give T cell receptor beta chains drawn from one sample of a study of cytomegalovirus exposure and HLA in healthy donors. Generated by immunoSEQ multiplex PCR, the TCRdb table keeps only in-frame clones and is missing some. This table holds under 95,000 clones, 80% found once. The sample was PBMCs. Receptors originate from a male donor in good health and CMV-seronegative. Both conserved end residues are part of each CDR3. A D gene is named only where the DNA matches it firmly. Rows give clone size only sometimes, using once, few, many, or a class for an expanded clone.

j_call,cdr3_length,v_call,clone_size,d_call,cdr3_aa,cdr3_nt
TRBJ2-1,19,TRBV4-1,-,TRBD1,CASSAPPGQGPKVYNEQFF,TGCGCCAGCAGCGCGCCCCCGGGACAGGGGCCCAAGGTCTACAATGAGCAGTTCTTC
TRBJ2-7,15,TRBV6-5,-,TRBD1,CASSYSWTGTYEQYF,TGTGCCAGCAGTTACTCTTGGACAGGGACCTACGAGCAGTACTTC
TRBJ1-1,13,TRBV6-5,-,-,CASSLTQHTEAFF,TGTGCCAGCAGTTTAACACAGCACACTGAAGCTTTCTTT
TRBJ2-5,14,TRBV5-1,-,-,CASSLGSAPETQYF,TGCGCCAGCAGCTTGGGTAGCGCCCCAGAGACCCAGTACTTC
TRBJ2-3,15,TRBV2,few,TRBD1,CASTETGGADQPQYF,TGTGCCAGCACCGAGACAGGGGGCGCGGATCAGCCCCAGTATTTT
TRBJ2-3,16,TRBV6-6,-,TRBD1,CASSYPNRGASDTQYF,TGTGCCAGCAGTTACCCCAACAGGGGAGCTTCAGATACGCAGTATTTT
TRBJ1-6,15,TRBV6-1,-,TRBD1,CASSEQGASNSPLHF,TGTGCCAGCAGTGAACAGGGGGCTAGTAATTCACCCCTCCACTTT
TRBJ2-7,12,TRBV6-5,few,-,CASSPDWYEQYF,TGTGCCAGCAGTCCGGACTGGTACGAGCAGTACTTC
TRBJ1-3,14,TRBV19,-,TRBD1,CASMERTGGNTIYF,TGTGCCAGTATGGAGAGGACAGGTGGAAACACCATATATTTT
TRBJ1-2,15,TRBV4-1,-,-,CASSQELGNYYGYTF,TGCGCCAGCAGCCAAGAACTAGGGAACTACTATGGCTACACCTTC
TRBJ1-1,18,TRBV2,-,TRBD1,CASSELKTGLGLYTEAFF,TGTGCCAGCAGTGAATTGAAGACAGGGTTAGGATTGTACACTGAAGCTTTCTTT
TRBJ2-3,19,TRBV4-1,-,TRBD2,CASSQDWTSGARGTDTQYF,TGCGCCAGCAGCCAAGACTGGACTAGCGGGGCCCGGGGGACAGATACGCAGTATTTT
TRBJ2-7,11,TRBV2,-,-,CASSGSYEQYF,TGTGCCAGCTCGGGGTCCTACGAGCAGTACTTC
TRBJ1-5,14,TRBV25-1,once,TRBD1,CASSARGQNQPQHF,TGTGCCAGCAGTGCAAGGGGGCAGAATCAGCCCCAGCATTTT
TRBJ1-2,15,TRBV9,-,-,CASSVSSRMESGYTF,TGTGCCAGCAGCGTATCGTCCAGAATGGAGTCTGGCTACACCTTC
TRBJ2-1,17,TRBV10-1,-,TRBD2,CASRPDTGTRKGNEQFF,TGCGCCAGCAGACCAGATACCGGGACTAGGAAGGGCAATGAGCAGTTCTTC
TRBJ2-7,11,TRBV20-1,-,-,CSARELASQYF,TGCAGTGCTAGGGAACTAGCATCGCAGTACTTC
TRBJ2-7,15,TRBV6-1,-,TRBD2,CATRIQLAAHYEQYF,TGTGCCACCAGAATCCAACTAGCGGCCCACTACGAGCAGTACTTC
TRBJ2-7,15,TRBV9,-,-,CASSLRDGRGYEQYF,TGTGCCAGCAGCTTAAGAGATGGCAGGGGCTACGAGCAGTACTTC
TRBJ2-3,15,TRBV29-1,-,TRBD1,CSATGTGKITDTQYF,TGCAGCGCTACCGGGACAGGGAAAATCACAGATACGCAGTATTTT